This T cell receptor beta chain is from a study of T cell clonotyping in hematopoietic cell transplantation. There are 12 residues in the CDR3. Looked up from germline, CDR1 is LNHDA and CDR2 is SQIVND (reference sequence). A note on this clone: One junction end does not reproduce the germline sequence, and a read error may be involved.

Using immunoSEQ multiplex PCR, the repertoire was profiled, and TCRdb retains in-frame clones only, with some absent. The table lists about 2,900 clones, approximately 80% of them singletons. The chain couples TRBV19 to TRBJ2-1; D not certain. The sample consisted of peripheral blood mononuclear cells, taken 30 days after allogeneic stem cell transplant. This receptor was identified in a male patient aged 60-69 years who had an allogeneic stem cell transplant, so T cells may come from the graft donor. Some clones in this sample may be carry-over from other donors' samples. CDR3 region: CASSIINNEKFF. The CDR3 bases are TGTGCCAGTAGTATTATCAACAATGAGAAGTTCTTC.